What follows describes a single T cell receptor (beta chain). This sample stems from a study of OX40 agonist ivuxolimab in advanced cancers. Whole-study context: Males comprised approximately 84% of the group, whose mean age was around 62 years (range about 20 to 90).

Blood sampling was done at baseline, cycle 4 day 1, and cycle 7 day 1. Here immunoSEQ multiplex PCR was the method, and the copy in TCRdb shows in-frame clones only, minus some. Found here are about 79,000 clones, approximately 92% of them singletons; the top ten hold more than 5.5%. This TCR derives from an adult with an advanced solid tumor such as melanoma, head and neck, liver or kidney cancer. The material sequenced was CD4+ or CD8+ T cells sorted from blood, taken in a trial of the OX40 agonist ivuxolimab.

In DNA form, the CDR3 reads TGCGCCAGCAGCTTGGCATTCGTCCATGAGCAGTTCTTC. Encoded protein: CASSLAFVHEQFF. This chain links TRBV5-1 with TRBJ2-1; D call uncertain. V lost 0 bases, J lost 8 bases, and 9 bases lay in between. The CDR3 length is 13 residues. Germline V CDR1 and CDR2: SGHRS, YFSETQ.